The clone carrying this T cell receptor beta chain showed up just a few times. The antigen is unknown. V was pared by 4 bases and J by 5 bases, with 2 bases of the junction left unmatched. CDR3 length equals 14 residues. Germline CDR1 reads SGHRS; CDR2 reads YFSETQ. The study ran its PCR with 60 Vbeta and 13 Jbeta primers. Data came from immunoSEQ multiplex PCR; TCRdb stores just in-frame clones and leaves some out. The sample includes around 80,000 clones, less than 80% seen only once; the top ten take 7.5% to 9.5%. The data are from a study of cytomegalovirus exposure and HLA in healthy donors. General observations from the study: Later analysis indicated greater clonal expansion among HLA-associated TCR beta chains than among equally common other chains. The sole available immune exposure information was CMV serostatus.

This clonotype was obtained from a man aged 40-55 years in good health and CMV-seropositive. The chain has TRBV5-1 and TRBJ2-7, with 14 bases that match TRBD2. The sequenced sample was PBMCs. Here the CDR3 DNA reads TGCGCCAGCAGCGGGGGACTAGCGGGAGACGAGCAGTACTTC. Amino acid sequence: CASSGGLAGDEQYF.